This TCR beta chain originates from a study of T cells in Graves' hyperthyroidism and ophthalmopathy. Findings and limits, study-wide: Separation of ophthalmopathy from stable hyperthyroidism was achieved by a 13 V-J model.

Regions amplified from RNA transcripts were the TCR beta CDR3 regions. HTBI primers were employed in a first-round RT-PCR of the TCR CDR3. TCRdb reprocessed the multiplex PCR reads with MiXCR, giving one entry per CDR3 protein. The sample has over 450,000 distinct CDR3 sequences; over 15% are singletons. Concerning this clonotype: Its antigen is currently unknown.

CDR3 length equals 15 residues. V lost 5 bases, J lost 2 bases, and 16 bases lay in between. Germline V lookup: CDR1 MNHNS, CDR2 SASEGT. Sequencing used blood. This TCR came from a young woman with Graves' ophthalmopathy. The V gene is TRBV6-1, the J gene TRBJ2-7; no clear D gene. The CDR3: CASSPRSESPYEQYF. CDR3 sequence (DNA): TGTGCCAGCAGTCCCCGTTCAGAGAGTCCCTACGAGCAGTACTTC.